This T cell receptor beta chain is drawn from a study of cytomegalovirus exposure and HLA in healthy donors. Study as a whole: When just under 400 donors were genotyped, around 77% of them were found to fall in the Caucasian-associated ancestry cluster. Whole-study findings and limits: Judged likely to be a sequencing artifact was a cluster of highly shared sequence variants. Further analysis was carried out later, and it showed several of the most significant clusters appearing linked to common viral pathogens.

Use of 60 Vbeta and 13 Jbeta primers characterized the PCR. Measured with immunoSEQ multiplex PCR; TCRdb has only the in-frame clones, and not every one. The data hold around 72,000 clones, with about 66% observed a single time. The germline V and J ends were trimmed by 2 bases and 5 bases, with 10 bases remaining between them. Germline CDR1 is SGHRS and CDR2 is YFSETQ. The CDR3 is 14 amino acids. This clone was detected a few times. Its matching antigen is unknown. This clonotype was obtained from a man in his forties in good health and CMV-seropositive. The chain links TRBV5-1 to TRBJ1-4; D remains ambiguous. The sample taken for sequencing was PBMCs. In nucleotides, the CDR3 is TGCGCCAGCAGCTTTGAGGGAAGAAATGAAAAACTGTTTTTT. This codes for CASSFEGRNEKLFF. Full variable domain (outside the CDR3, taken from reference TRBV5-1 and TRBJ1-4): KAGVTQTPRYLIKTRGQQVTLSCSPISGHRSVSWYQQTPGQGLQFLFEYFSETQRNKGNFPGRFSGRQFSNSRSEMNVSTLELGDSALYLCASSFEGRNEKLFFGSGTQLSVL.